This TCR beta chain derives from a study of neoadjuvant anti-PD-1 for oral cavity cancer. Background on the study: Patients without progression received a fourth nivolumab dose around day 43, then surgical resection on days 50-56. General observations from the study: With three patients per group, TCR findings need larger cohorts.

Germline-derived CDR1 and CDR2 are SGHKS and YYEKEE (reference sequence). V was clipped by 4 bases and J by 5 bases, with 15 bases between them. CDR3 length: 14 amino acids. Measured with immunoSEQ multiplex PCR; TCRdb has only the in-frame clones, and not every one. The sample lists approximately 15,000 clones; about 36% were seen once. Time point given: after neoadjuvant nivolumab, at surgical resection. Patients had HPV-negative, locally advanced oral cavity squamous cell carcinoma. Regarding this clone: Its antigen is as yet unknown.

This receptor was obtained from a person between 40 and 79 years old with oral cavity squamous cell carcinoma. The chain has TRBV5-5 and TRBJ2-5, with D unresolved. This specimen was tumor tissue, taken after nivolumab (anti-PD-1) treatment. The CDR3 DNA reads as TGTGCCAGCAGCCCAGGTTTTACGCAGGAGACCCAGTACTTC. It codes for CASSPGFTQETQYF. Variable domain in full (rest from reference TRBV5-5 and TRBJ2-5): DAGVTQSPTHLIKTRGQQVTLRCSPISGHKSVSWYQQVLGQGPQFIFQYYEKEERGRGNFPDRFSARQFPNYSSELNVNALLLGDSALYLCASSPGFTQETQYFGPGTRLLVL.